This TCR beta chain was sequenced for a study of T-cell memory formation after mild COVID-19. Study-wide results and limits: CD4+ bias marked clones expanding day 15 to 37, unlike balanced contracting clones. Within pre-infection memory, some responding clones were found, suggesting cross-reactive memory joined.

TCRdb ran MiXCR on the 5' RACE reads and lists one entry per CDR3 protein. Of 200,000 or so distinct CDR3 sequences in the sample, 9% to 10% are singletons; the top ten hold about 3.8%. This clonotype was counted only a few times. What it binds is not known. The CDR3 covers 14 residues. The V end was cut by 6 bases, the J end by 2 bases, with 13 bases between. The receptor's source is a man aged 18 to 29 who had mild COVID-19 (a few samples of this study predate the infection). Cell type and time point are not known. The sequencing input was PBMCs or a T cell subset sorted from them (not recorded which). This chain links TRBV12-3 or TRBV12-4 with TRBJ2-5; perhaps D is TRBD1 or TRBD2 (5 bases each). The CDR3 DNA is TGTGCCAGCAGCCTAGGGACCATACAAGAGACCCAGTACTTC. Protein product: CASSLGTIQETQYF.